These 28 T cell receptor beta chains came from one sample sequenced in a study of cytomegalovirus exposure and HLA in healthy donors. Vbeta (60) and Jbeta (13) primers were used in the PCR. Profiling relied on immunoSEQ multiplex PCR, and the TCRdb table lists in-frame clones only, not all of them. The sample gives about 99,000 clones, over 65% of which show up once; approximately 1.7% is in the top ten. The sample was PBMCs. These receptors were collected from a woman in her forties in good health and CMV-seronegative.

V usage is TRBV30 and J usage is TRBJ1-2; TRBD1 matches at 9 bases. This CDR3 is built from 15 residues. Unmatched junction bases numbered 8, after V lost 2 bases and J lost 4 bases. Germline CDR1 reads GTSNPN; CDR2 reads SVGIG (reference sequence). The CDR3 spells CAWSRGQGSIYGYTF. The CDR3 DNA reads TGTGCCTGGAGTCGTGGACAGGGGTCTATCTATGGCTACACCTTC. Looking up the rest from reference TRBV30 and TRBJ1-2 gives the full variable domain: SQTIHQWPATLVQPVGSPLSLECTVEGTSNPNLYWYRQAAGRGLQLLFYSVGIGQISSEVPQNLSASRPQDRQFILSSKKLLLSDSGFYLCAWSRGQGSIYGYTFGSGTRLTVV.

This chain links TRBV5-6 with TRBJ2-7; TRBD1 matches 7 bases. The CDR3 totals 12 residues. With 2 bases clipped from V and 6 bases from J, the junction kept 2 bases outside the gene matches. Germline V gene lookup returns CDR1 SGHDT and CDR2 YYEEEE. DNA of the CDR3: TGTGCCAGCAGCTTCTCAGGGGGCGAGCAGTACTTC. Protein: CASSFSGGEQYF.

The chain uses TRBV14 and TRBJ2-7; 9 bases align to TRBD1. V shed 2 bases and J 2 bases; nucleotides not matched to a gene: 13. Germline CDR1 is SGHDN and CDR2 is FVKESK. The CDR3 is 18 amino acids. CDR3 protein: CASSQSGTGLFLPYEQYF. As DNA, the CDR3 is TGTGCCAGCAGCCAATCCGGGACAGGGCTATTTTTGCCCTACGAGCAGTACTTC. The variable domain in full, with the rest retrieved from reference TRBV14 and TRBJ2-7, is EAGVTQFPSHSVIEKGQTVTLRCDPISGHDNLYWYRRVMGKEIKFLLHFVKESKQDESGMPNNRFLAERTGGTYSTLKVQPAELEDSGVYFCASSQSGTGLFLPYEQYFGPGTRLTVT.

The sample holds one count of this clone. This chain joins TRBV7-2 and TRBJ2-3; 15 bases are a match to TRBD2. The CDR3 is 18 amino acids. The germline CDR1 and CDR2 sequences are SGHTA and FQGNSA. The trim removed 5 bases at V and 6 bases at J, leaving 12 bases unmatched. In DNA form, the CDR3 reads TGTGCCAGCAGCCCCGGGACTAGCGGGAGGAGGTTGGGCGATACGCAGTATTTT. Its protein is CASSPGTSGRRLGDTQYF. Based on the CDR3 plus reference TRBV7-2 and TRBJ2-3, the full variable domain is GAGVSQSPSNKVTEKGKDVELRCDPISGHTALYWYRQSLGQGLEFLIYFQGNSAPDKSGLPSDRFSAERTGGSVSTLTIQRTQQEDSAVYLCASSPGTSGRRLGDTQYFGPGTRLTVL.

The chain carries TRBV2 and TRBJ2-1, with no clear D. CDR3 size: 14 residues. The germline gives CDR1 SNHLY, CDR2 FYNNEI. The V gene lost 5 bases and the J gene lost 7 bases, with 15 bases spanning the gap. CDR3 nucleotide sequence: TGTGCCAGCAGTACGAGCTTTTTTGATAATGAGCAGTTCTTC. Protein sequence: CASSTSFFDNEQFF.

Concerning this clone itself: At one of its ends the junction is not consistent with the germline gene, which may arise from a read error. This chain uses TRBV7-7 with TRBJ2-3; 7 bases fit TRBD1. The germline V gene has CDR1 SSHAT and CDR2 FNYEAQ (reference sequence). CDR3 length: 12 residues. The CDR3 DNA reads TGTGCTAGCAGCTACGAAGGGGGCACGCAGTATTTT. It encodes CASSYEGGTQYF.

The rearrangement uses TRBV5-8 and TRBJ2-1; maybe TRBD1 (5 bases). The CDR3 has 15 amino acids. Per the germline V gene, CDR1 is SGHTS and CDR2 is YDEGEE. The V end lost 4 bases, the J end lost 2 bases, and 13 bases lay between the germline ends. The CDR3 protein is CASSQDRKTYNEQFF. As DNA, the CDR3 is TGTGCCAGCAGCCAAGACAGAAAAACCTACAATGAGCAGTTCTTC.

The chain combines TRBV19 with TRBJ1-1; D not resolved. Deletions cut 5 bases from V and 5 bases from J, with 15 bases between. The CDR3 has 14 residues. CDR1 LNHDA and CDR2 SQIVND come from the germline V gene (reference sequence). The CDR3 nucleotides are TGTGCCAGTAGTCGAGATTTGCGGAGGACTGAAGCTTTCTTT. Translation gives CASSRDLRRTEAFF.

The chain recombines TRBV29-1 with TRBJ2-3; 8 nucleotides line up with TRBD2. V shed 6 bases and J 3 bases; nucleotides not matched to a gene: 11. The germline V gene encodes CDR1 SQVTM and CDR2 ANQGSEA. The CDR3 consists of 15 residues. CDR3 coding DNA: TGCAGCGTCCTAAGGGGGAGCGGGAGAACAGATACGCAGTATTTT. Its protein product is CSVLRGSGRTDTQYF.

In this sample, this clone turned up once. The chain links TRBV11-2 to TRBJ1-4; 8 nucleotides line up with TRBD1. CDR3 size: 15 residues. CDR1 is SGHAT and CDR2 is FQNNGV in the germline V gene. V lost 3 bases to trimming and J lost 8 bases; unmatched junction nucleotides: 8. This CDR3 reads CASSFGQGVKEKLFF. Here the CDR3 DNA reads TGTGCCAGCAGCTTCGGACAGGGAGTAAAGGAAAAACTGTTTTTT.

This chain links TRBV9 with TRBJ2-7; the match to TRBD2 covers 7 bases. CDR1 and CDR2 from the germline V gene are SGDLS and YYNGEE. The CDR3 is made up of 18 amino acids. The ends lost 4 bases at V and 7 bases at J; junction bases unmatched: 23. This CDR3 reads CASSPGQEPGLPSGEQYF. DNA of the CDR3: TGTGCCAGCAGCCCTGGCCAAGAACCGGGACTACCCTCAGGGGAGCAGTACTTC.

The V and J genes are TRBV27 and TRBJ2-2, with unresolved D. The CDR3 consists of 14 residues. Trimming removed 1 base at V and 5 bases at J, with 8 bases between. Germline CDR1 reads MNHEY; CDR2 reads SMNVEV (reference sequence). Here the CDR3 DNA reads TGTGCCAGCAGTTTATTTCAGTGGACCGGGGAGCTGTTTTTT. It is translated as CASSLFQWTGELFF.

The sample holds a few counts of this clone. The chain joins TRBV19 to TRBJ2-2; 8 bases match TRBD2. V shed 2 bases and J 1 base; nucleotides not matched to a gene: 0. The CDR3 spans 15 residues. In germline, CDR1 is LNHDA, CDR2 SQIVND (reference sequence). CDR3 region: CASSITSGNTGELFF. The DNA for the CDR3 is TGTGCCAGTAGTATAACTAGCGGGAACACCGGGGAGCTGTTTTTT.

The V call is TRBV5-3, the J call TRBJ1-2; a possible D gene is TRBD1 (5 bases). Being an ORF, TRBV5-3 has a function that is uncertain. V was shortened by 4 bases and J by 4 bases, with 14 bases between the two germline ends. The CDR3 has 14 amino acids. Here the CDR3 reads CARSPEQAGYGYTF. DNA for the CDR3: TGTGCCAGAAGCCCCGAACAGGCTGGCTATGGCTACACCTTC.

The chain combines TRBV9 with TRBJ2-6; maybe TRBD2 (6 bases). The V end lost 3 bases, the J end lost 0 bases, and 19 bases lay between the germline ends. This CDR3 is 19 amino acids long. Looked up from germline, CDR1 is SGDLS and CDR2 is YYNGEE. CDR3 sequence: CASSARGTGTISGANVLTF. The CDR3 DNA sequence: TGTGCCAGCAGCGCCCGCGGGACGGGAACTATCTCTGGGGCCAACGTCCTGACTTTC. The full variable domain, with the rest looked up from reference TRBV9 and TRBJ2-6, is DSGVTQTPKHLITATGQRVTLRCSPRSGDLSVYWYQQSLDQGLQFLIQYYNGEERAKGNILERFSAQQFPDLHSELNLSSLELGDSALYFCASSARGTGTISGANVLTFGAGSRLTVL.

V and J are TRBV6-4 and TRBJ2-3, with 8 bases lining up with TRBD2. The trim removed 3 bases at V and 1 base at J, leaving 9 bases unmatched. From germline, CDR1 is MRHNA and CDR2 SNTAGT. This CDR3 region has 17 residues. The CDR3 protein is CASSDLPGAGGTDTQYF. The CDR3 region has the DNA TGTGCCAGCAGTGATCTCCCGGGAGCGGGAGGCACAGATACGCAGTATTTT.

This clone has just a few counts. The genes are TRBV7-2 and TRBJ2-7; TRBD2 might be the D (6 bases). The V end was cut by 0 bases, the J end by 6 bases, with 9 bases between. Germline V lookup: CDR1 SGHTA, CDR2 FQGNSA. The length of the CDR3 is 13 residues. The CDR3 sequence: CASSLAGAGEQYF. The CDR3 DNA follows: TGTGCCAGCAGCTTAGCGGGAGCGGGCGAGCAGTACTTC.

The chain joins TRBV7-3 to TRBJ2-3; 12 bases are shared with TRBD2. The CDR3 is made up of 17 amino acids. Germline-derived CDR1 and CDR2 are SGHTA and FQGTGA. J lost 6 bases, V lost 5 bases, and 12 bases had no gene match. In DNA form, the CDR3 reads TGTGCCAGCAGCCTAAATCCGGGACTAGCGGGCAGGGATACGCAGTATTTT. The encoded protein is CASSLNPGLAGRDTQYF.

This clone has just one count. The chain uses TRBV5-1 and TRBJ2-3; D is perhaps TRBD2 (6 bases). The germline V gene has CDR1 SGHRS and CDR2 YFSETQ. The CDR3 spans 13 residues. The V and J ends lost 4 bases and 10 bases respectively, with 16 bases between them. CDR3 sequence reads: CASSLPNWGAQYF. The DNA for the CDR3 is TGCGCCAGCAGCCTCCCCAACTGGGGGGCGCAGTATTTT.

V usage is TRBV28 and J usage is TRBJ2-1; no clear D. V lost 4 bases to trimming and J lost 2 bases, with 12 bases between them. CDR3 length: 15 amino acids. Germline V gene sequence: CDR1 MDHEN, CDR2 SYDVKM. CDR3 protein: CASSSWLFPYNEQFF. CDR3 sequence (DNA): TGTGCCAGCAGTTCCTGGCTCTTTCCCTACAATGAGCAGTTCTTC.

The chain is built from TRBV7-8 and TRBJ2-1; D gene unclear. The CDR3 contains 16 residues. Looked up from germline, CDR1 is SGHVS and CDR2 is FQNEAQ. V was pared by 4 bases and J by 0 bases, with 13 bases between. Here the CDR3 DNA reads TGTGCCAGCAGCTCCTACCCTATAAGCTCCTACAATGAGCAGTTCTTC. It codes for CASSSYPISSYNEQFF.

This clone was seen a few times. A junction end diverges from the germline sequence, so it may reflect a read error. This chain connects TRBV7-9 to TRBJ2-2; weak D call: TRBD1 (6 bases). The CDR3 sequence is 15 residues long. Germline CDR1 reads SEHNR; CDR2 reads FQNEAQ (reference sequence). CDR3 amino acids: CSSSSTPGATGELFF. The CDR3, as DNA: TGTTCCAGCAGCTCCACCCCAGGGGCCACCGGGGAGCTGTTTTTT.

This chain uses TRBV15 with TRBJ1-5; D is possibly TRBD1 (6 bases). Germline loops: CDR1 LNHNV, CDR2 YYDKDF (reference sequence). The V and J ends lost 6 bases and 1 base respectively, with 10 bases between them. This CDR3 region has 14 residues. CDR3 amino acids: CATRQGGSNQPQHF. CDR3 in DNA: TGTGCCACCAGACAGGGAGGGAGCAATCAGCCCCAGCATTTT.

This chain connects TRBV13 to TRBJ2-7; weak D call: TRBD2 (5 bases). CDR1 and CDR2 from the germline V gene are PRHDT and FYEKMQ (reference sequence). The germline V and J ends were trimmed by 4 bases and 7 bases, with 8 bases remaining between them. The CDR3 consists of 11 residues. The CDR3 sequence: CASSWEREQYF. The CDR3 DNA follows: TGTGCCAGCAGCTGGGAGCGAGAGCAGTACTTC.

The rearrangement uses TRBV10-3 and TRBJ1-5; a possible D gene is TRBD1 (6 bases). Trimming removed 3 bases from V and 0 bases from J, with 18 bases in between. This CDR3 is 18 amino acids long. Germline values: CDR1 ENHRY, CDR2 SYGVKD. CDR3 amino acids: CAISDRAGEGYSNQPQHF. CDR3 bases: TGTGCCATCAGTGATAGGGCAGGGGAGGGATATAGCAATCAGCCCCAGCATTTT.

Here the CDR3 reads CASSSLGHRNYGYTF. The CDR3, as DNA: TGTGCCAGCAGTTCCTTAGGACACAGAAACTATGGCTACACCTTC. The rearrangement links TRBV28 to TRBJ1-2; D is possibly TRBD1 (5 bases). This CDR3 has 15 residues. Germline V gives CDR1 MDHEN, CDR2 SYDVKM. V lost 4 bases, J lost 2 bases, and 14 bases lay in between.

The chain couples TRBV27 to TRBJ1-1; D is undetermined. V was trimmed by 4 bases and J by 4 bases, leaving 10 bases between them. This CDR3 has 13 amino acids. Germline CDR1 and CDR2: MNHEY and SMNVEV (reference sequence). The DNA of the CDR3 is TGTGCCAGCAGTTGGGTGTCGGGCACTGAAGCTTTCTTT. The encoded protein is CASSWVSGTEAFF.

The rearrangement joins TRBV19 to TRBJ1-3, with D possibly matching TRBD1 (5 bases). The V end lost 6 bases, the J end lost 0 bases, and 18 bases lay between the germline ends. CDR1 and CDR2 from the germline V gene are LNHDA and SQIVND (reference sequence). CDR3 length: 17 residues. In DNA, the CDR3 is TGTGCCAGTAGCCCCGTGGGGCTGGACCCCTCTGGAAACACCATATATTTT. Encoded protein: CASSPVGLDPSGNTIYF.